This T cell receptor beta chain was obtained from a study of T cell repertoires in cytomegalovirus infection. Study context: Epitope selection comprised recently identified HLA-C-restricted CMV epitopes and well-studied HLA-B-restricted CMV epitopes.

Regarding the study as a whole: Carriers of CMV plus the relevant HLA were identified by cumulative public TCR beta family frequency. CMV-specific TCR beta clonotypes restricted by HLA-C were the ones dominating the ex vivo response.

In TCRdb, the reads were re-called with MiXCR into one record per CDR3 protein. The sample has around 800,000 distinct CDR3 sequences, less than 35% seen once; the top ten hold 12%. This clonotype was observed at least ten times. No antigen is known for it. This clonotype was sampled from a human donor in good health (CMV status not recorded). Some clones in this sample may be carry-over from other donors' samples. Sequenced material: cultured CD8+ T cells from PBMCs, taken from culture after CMV antigen stimulation.

The CDR3 region is CASSLERGSLVDYTF. CDR3 sequence (DNA): TGCGCCAGCAGCTTGGAAAGGGGTTCGTTAGTTGACTACACCTTC. The J gene is TRBJ1-2, the V gene TRBV5-1; possible D gene TRBD1, 5 bases. CDR3 size: 15 residues. Germline CDR1 is SGHRS and CDR2 is YFSETQ. V was cut by 0 bases and J by 10 bases, with 19 bases left in between.